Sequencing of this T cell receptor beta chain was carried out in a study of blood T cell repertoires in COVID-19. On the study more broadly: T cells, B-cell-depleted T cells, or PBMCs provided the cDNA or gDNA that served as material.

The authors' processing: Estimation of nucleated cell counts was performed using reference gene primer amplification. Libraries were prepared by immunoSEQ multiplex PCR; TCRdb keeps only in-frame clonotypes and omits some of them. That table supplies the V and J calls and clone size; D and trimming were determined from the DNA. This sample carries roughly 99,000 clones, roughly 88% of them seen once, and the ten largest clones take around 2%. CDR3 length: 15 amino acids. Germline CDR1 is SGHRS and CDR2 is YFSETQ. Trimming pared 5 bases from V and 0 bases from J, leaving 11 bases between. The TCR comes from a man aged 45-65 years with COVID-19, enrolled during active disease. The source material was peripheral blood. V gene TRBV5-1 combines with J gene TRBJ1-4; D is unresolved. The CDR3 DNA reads TGCGCCAGCAGGATTGAGATAGCAACTAATGAAAAACTGTTTTTT. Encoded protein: CASRIEIATNEKLFF.